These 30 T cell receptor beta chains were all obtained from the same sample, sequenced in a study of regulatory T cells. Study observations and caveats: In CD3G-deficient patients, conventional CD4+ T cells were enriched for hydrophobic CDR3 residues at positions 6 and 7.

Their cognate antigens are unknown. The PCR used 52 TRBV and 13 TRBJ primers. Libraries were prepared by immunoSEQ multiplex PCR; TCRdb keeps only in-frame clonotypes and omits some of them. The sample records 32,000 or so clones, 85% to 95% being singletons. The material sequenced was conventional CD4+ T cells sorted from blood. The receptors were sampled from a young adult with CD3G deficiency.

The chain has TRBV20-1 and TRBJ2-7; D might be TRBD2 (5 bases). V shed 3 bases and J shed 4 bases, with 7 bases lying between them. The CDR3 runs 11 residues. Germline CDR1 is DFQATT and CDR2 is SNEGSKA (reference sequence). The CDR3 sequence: CSASEGYEQYF. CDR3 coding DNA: TGCAGTGCTAGTGAGGGTTACGAGCAGTACTTC.

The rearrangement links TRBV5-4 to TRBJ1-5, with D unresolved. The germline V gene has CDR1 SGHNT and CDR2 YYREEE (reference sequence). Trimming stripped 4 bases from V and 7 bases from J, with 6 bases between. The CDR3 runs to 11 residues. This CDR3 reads CASSPVQPQHF. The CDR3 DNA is TGTGCCAGCAGCCCTGTCCAGCCCCAGCATTTT. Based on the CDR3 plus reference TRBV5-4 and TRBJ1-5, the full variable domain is ETGVTQSPTHLIKTRGQQVTLRCSSQSGHNTVSWYQQALGQGPQFIFQYYREEENGRGNFPPRFSGLQFPNYSSELNVNALELDDSALYLCASSPVQPQHFGDGTRLSIL.

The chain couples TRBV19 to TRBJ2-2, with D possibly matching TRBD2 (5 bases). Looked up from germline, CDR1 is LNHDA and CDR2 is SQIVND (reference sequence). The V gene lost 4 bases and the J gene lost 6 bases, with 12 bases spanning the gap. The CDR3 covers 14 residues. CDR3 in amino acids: CASSRTGGSGELFF. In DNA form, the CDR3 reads TGTGCCAGTAGTAGGACGGGCGGGTCCGGGGAGCTGTTTTTT.

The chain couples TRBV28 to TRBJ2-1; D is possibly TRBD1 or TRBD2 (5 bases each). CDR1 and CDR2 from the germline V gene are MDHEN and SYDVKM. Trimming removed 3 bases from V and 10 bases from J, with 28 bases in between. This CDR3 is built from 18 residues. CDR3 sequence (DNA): TGTGCCAGCAGTTTTCCTTCCCGGGGAGTAAGGGGAAGTAGCGAGCAGTTCTTC. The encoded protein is CASSFPSRGVRGSSEQFF.

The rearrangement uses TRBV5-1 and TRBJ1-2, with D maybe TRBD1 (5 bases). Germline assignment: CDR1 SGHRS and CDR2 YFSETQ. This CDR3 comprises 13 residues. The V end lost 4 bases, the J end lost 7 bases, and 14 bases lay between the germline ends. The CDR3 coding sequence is TGCGCCAGCAGCCCCGGGGGATACGTTGGCTACACCTTC. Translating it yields CASSPGGYVGYTF.

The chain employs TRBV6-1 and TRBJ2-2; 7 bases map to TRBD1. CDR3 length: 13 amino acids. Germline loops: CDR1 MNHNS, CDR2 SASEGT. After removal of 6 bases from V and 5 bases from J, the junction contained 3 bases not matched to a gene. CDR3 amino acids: CASSPRGTGELFF. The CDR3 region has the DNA TGTGCCAGCAGCCCCAGGGGGACCGGGGAGCTGTTTTTT.

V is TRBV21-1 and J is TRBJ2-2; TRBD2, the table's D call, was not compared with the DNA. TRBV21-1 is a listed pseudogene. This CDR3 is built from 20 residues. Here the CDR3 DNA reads TGTGCCAGCGAGGGGTACAGCGGGACTAGCGGGAGTAAGAACACCGGGGAGCTGTTTTTT. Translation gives CASEGYSGTSGSKNTGELFF.

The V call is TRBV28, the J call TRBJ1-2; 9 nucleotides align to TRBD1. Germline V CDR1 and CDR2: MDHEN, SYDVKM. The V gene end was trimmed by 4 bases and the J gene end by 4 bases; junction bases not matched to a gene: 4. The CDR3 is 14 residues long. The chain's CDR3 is CASSSTGQGYGYTF. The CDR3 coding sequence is TGTGCCAGCAGTTCCACGGGACAGGGCTATGGCTACACCTTC.

The CDR3, as DNA: TGTGCCAGCACCCTCCCCCACCGGGGCTCCTACAATGAGCAGTTCTTC. Encoded protein: CASTLPHRGSYNEQFF. The genes are TRBV7-3 and TRBJ2-1; D might be TRBD2 (5 bases). The CDR3 is 16 residues long. The germline CDR1 and CDR2 sequences are SGHTA and FQGTGA. The V gene lost 7 bases and the J gene lost 0 bases, with 16 bases spanning the gap.

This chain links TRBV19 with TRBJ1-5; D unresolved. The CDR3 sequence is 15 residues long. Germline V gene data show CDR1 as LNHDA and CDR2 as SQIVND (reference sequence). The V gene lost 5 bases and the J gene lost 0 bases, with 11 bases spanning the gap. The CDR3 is CASSAPGDSNQPQHF. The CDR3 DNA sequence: TGTGCCAGTAGTGCCCCAGGAGATAGCAATCAGCCCCAGCATTTT. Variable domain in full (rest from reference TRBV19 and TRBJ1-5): DGGITQSPKYLFRKEGQNVTLSCEQNLNHDAMYWYRQDPGQGLRLIYYSQIVNDFQKGDIAEGYSVSREKKESFPLTVTSAQKNPTAFYLCASSAPGDSNQPQHFGDGTRLSIL.

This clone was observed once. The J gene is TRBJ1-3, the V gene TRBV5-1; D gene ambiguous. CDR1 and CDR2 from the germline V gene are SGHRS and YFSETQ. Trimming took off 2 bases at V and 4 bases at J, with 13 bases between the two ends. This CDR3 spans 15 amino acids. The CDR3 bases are TGCGCCAGCAGCTTAGGAGGGCCTCGAGGAAACACCATATATTTT. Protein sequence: CASSLGGPRGNTIYF.

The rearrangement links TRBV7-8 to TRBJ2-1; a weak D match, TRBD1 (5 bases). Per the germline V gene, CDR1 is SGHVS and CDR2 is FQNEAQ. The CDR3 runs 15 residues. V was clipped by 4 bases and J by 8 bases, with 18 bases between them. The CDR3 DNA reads TGTGCCAGCAGCTACCGCCGTCTGGGGCTTGATGAGCAGTTCTTC. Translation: CASSYRRLGLDEQFF.

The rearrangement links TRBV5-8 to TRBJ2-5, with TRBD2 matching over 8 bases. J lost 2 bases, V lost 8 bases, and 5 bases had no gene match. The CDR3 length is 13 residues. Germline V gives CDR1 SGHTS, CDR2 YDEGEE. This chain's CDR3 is CASLRGAQETQYF. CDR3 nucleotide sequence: TGTGCCAGTTTGCGGGGGGCTCAAGAGACCCAGTACTTC.

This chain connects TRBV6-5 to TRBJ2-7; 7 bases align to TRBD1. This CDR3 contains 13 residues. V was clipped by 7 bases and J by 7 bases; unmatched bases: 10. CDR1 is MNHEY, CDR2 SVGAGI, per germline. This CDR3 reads CASTGTVPKEQYF. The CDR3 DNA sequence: TGTGCCAGCACCGGGACAGTACCTAAGGAGCAGTACTTC.

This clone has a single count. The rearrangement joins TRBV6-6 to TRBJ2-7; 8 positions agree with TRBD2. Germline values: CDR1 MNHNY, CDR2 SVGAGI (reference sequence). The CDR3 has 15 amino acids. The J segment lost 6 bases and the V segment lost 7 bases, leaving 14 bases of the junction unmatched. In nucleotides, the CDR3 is TGTGCCAGCAATCCAGCTCCGGGAGGGAGGGGCGAGCAGTACTTC. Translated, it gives CASNPAPGGRGEQYF.

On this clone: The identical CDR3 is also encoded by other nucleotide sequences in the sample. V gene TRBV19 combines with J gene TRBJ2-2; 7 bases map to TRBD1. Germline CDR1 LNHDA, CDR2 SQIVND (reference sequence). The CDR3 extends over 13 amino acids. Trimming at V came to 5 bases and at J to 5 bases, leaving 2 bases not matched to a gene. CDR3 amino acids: CASSRQGTGELFF. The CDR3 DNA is TGTGCCAGTAGTCGACAGGGTACCGGGGAGCTGTTTTTT. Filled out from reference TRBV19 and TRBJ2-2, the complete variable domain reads DGGITQSPKYLFRKEGQNVTLSCEQNLNHDAMYWYRQDPGQGLRLIYYSQIVNDFQKGDIAEGYSVSREKKESFPLTVTSAQKNPTAFYLCASSRQGTGELFFGEGSRLTVL.

The DNA of the CDR3 is TGCGCCAGCAGCGCCGGACTAGCGGCCTCCTACGAGCAGTACTTC. It codes for CASSAGLAASYEQYF. The chain couples TRBV5-1 to TRBJ2-7; the match to TRBD2 covers 10 bases. Germline CDR1 SGHRS, CDR2 YFSETQ. J gave up 0 bases and V 4 bases, and 4 bases lay outside the gene matches. The CDR3 is made up of 15 amino acids.

The CDR3 loop is CASSTFYSGAKGELFF. Here the CDR3 DNA reads TGTGCCAGTAGTACCTTCTATTCGGGAGCTAAGGGGGAGCTGTTTTTT. The rearrangement links TRBV19 to TRBJ2-2; D is perhaps TRBD2 (6 bases). Germline CDR1 LNHDA, CDR2 SQIVND (reference sequence). Deletions cut 4 bases from V and 8 bases from J, with 20 bases between. This CDR3 comprises 16 residues.

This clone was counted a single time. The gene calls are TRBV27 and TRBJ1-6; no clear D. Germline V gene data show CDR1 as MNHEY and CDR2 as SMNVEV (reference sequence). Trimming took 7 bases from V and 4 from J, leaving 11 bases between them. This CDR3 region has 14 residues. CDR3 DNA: TGTGCCAGCACCCCACAGATTTATAATTCACCCCTCCACTTT. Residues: CASTPQIYNSPLHF.

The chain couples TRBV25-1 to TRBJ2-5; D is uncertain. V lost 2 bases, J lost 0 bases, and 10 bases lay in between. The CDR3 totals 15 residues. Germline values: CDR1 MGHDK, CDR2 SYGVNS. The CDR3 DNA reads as TGTGCCAGCAGTGAAGGGCCTGGACACCAAGAGACCCAGTACTTC. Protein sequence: CASSEGPGHQETQYF.

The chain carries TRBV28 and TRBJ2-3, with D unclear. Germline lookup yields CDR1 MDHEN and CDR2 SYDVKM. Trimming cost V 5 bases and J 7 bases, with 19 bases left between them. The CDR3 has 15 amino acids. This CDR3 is CASSRVLDRRYTQYF. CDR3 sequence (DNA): TGTGCCAGCAGTCGGGTTCTGGACCGTCGATATACGCAGTATTTT. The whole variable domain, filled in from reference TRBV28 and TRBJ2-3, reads DVKVTQSSRYLVKRTGEKVFLECVQDMDHENMFWYRQDPGLGLRLIYFSYDVKMKEKGDIPEGYSVSREKKERFSLILESASTNQTSMYLCASSRVLDRRYTQYFGPGTRLTVL.

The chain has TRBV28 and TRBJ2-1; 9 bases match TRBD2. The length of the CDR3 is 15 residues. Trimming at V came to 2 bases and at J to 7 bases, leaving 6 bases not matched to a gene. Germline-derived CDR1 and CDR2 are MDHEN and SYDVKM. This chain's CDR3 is CASSLGGRAGNEQFF. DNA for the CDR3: TGTGCCAGCAGTTTAGGCGGGAGGGCTGGTAATGAGCAGTTCTTC.

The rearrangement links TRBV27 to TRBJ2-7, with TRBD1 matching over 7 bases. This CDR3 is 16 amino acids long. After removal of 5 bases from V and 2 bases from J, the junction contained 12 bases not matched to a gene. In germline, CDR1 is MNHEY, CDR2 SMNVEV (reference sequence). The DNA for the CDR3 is TGTGCCAGCAGTCCAAACCGGGACAGTATGGCCTACGAGCAGTACTTC. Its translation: CASSPNRDSMAYEQYF.

CDR3 in amino acids: CASSQEYRVWSNQPQHF. CDR3 in DNA: TGCGCCAGCAGCCAAGAATACAGGGTTTGGAGCAATCAGCCCCAGCATTTT. V usage is TRBV4-3 and J usage is TRBJ1-5; tentatively, D is TRBD1 (6 bases). Trimming took 0 bases from V and 1 from J, leaving 13 bases between them. Per germline, CDR1 LGHNA and CDR2 YSLEER. The CDR3 extends over 17 amino acids.

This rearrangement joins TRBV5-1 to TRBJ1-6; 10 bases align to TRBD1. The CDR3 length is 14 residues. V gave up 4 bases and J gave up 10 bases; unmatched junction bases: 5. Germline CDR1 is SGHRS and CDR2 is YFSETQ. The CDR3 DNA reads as TGCGCCAGCAGCGGAGGGACAGGGGTATCACCCCTCCACTTT. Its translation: CASSGGTGVSPLHF.

Written as DNA, the CDR3 is TGTGCCAGCACCAACTTTGGAGAGGACAGGCTCTACGAGCAGTACTTC. This sequence encodes CASTNFGEDRLYEQYF. The J gene is TRBJ2-7, the V gene TRBV6-6, with TRBD1 matching 7 bases. This CDR3 comprises 16 residues. Germline-derived CDR1 and CDR2 are MNHNY and SVGAGI (reference sequence). The V gene end was trimmed by 7 bases and the J gene end by 3 bases; junction bases not matched to a gene: 15.

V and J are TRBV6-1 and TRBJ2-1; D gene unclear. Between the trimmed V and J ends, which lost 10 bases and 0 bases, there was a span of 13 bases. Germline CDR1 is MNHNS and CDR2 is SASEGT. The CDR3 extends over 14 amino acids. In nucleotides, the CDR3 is TGTGCCACCCAAGCCGCTAGCTCCTACAATGAGCAGTTCTTC. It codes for CATQAASSYNEQFF.

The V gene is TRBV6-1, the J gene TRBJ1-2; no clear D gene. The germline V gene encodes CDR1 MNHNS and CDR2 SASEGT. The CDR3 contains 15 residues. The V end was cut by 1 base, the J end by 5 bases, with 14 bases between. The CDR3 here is CASSEGGGMGYGYTF. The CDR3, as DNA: TGTGCCAGCAGTGAAGGTGGAGGGATGGGGTATGGCTACACCTTC.

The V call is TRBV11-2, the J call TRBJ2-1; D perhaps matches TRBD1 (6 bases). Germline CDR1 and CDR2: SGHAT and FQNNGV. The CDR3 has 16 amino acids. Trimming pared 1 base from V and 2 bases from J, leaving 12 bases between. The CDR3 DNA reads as TGTGCCAGCAGCTTAGGACTTGGGGGCCCCTACAATGAGCAGTTCTTC. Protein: CASSLGLGGPYNEQFF.

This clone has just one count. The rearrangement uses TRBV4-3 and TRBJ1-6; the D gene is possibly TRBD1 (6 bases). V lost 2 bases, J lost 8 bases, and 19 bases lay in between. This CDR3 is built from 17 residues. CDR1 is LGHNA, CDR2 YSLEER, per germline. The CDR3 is CASSQFRGGLRDSPLHF. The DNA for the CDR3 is TGCGCCAGCAGCCAATTTCGTGGGGGGCTTCGGGATTCACCCCTCCACTTT.